The rows below give T cell receptor beta chains drawn from one sample of a study of regulatory T cells in long-lasting Graves disease. Each CDR3 protein is one row after TCRdb ran MiXCR on the multiplex PCR reads. The data contain 440,000 or so distinct CDR3 sequences, more than 13% of them singletons. In addition, the sample was reused for a study of T cells in Graves' hyperthyroidism and ophthalmopathy.

The specimen comprised peripheral blood mononuclear cells (PBMCs), sampled at new diagnosis, from a patient treated with antithyroid drugs. Source of these receptors: a woman in her 30s with Graves disease. The CDR3 runs from the conserved cysteine through the conserved F or W. A D gene is named only where the DNA matches it firmly. Size is omitted from some rows. Given values are once, few, many or a class for expanded clones.

CDR3aa,CDR3nt,abundance,v_gene,j_gene,d_gene
CASSIAGDSYNEQFF,TGTGCCAGCAGTATTGCGGGAGACTCCTACAATGAGCAGTTCTTC,few,TRBV6-1,TRBJ2-1,TRBD2
CSAVGQGGTGELFF,TGCAGTGCTGTAGGACAGGGCGGGACCGGGGAGCTGTTTTTT,few,TRBV20-1,TRBJ2-2,TRBD1
CASPGRDANTGELFF,TGTGCCAGCCCTGGTAGGGACGCGAACACCGGGGAGCTGTTTTTT,-,TRBV6-1,TRBJ2-2,-
CASSSGAWTEAFF,TGTGCCAGCAGCTCGGGGGCGTGGACTGAAGCTTTCTTT,many,TRBV7-3,TRBJ1-1,-
CASSAESNYGYTF,TGTGCCAGCAGCGCAGAATCTAACTATGGCTACACCTTC,few,TRBV2,TRBJ1-2,-
CASSLGPGLSEAFF,TGTGCCAGCAGCTTAGGACCGGGCCTCTCTGAAGCTTTCTTT,-,TRBV7-9,TRBJ1-1,-
CASRGTGNYNEQFF,TGTGCCAGCCGAGGGACGGGAAATTACAATGAGCAGTTCTTC,many,TRBV3-1,TRBJ2-1,-
CASSYPGASWENEQYF,TGTGCCAGCAGTTACCCCGGAGCCTCGTGGGAAAACGAGCAGTACTTC,few,TRBV6-5,TRBJ2-7,-
CASSLGQPTEAFF,TGTGCCAGCAGTTTAGGACAGCCCACTGAAGCTTTCTTT,many,TRBV12-3/TRBV12-4,TRBJ1-1,-
CSVVRDSAYEQYF,TGCAGCGTGGTACGGGACTCCGCCTACGAGCAGTACTTC,many,TRBV29-1,TRBJ2-7,-
CASSLGWGSGGANVLTF,TGTGCCAGCAGTTTAGGATGGGGGAGCGGTGGGGCCAACGTCCTGACTTTC,many,TRBV27,TRBJ2-6,-
CASTFSGYNEQFF,TGTGCCAGCACCTTTAGCGGTTACAATGAGCAGTTCTTC,few,TRBV6-1,TRBJ2-1,-
CASSVAGTPYNEQFF,TGTGCCAGCAGCGTGGCCGGGACCCCCTACAATGAGCAGTTCTTC,many,TRBV7-8,TRBJ2-1,-
CASIGDRNTEAFF,TGTGCCAGCATAGGAGACAGGAACACTGAAGCTTTCTTT,many,TRBV12-3/TRBV12-4,TRBJ1-1,-
CASRPRQPSNQPQHF,TGTGCCAGCAGACCCCGACAACCTAGCAATCAGCCCCAGCATTTT,-,TRBV6-1,TRBJ1-5,-
CASSSTGTGEFGTYEQYF,TGTGCCAGCAGTTCAACCGGGACAGGGGAATTCGGCACCTACGAGCAGTACTTC,-,TRBV13,TRBJ2-7,TRBD1
CASSEYSVGGVGNTIYF,TGTGCCAGCAGTGAATATTCTGTGGGGGGCGTTGGAAACACCATATATTTT,-,TRBV25-1,TRBJ1-3,-
CASSQGGQGRYEQYF,TGTGCCAGCAGCCAAGGCGGACAGGGGCGCTACGAGCAGTACTTC,many,TRBV3-1,TRBJ2-7,TRBD1
CASSAVGVANEKLFF,TGTGCCAGCAGCGCGGTGGGGGTGGCTAATGAAAAACTGTTTTTT,many,TRBV5-6,TRBJ1-4,-
CSVGARDREEGETQYF,TGCAGCGTCGGTGCCCGGGACAGGGAAGAGGGGGAGACCCAGTACTTC,few,TRBV29-1,TRBJ2-5,TRBD1
CATSDPNDYGYTF,TGTGCCACCAGTGACCCCAATGACTATGGCTACACCTTC,-,TRBV24-1,TRBJ1-2,-
CASSLITKADNEQFF,TGTGCCAGCAGCTTGATCACTAAAGCTGACAATGAGCAGTTCTTC,many,TRBV5-6,TRBJ2-1,-
CASSLRTGVYNEQFF,TGTGCCAGTAGCTTAAGGACAGGGGTCTACAATGAGCAGTTCTTC,few,TRBV11-3,TRBJ2-1,TRBD1
CSVGIMNTEAFF,TGCAGCGTAGGGATCATGAACACTGAAGCTTTCTTT,many,TRBV29-1,TRBJ1-1,-
CAISDVGAGNTIYF,TGTGCCATCAGTGATGTAGGAGCTGGAAACACCATATATTTT,-,TRBV10-3,TRBJ1-3,-
CASSLSPTTNEKLFF,TGTGCCAGCAGCCTCAGCCCCACAACTAATGAAAAACTGTTTTTT,few,TRBV7-2,TRBJ1-4,-
CASSQDWGRARYF,TGCGCCAGCAGCCAAGATTGGGGCAGGGCGCGGTATTTT,-,TRBV4-1,TRBJ2-3,-
CSARPKRDLNTEAFF,TGCAGTGCTAGACCAAAGAGGGACTTGAACACTGAAGCTTTCTTT,many,TRBV20-1,TRBJ1-1,-
CASSESRGQETQYF,TGCGCCAGCAGTGAGTCACGGGGCCAAGAGACCCAGTACTTC,many,TRBV10-1,TRBJ2-5,-
CASSPVVGLSYNEQFF,TGCGCCAGCAGCCCGGTGGTAGGTCTGAGCTACAATGAGCAGTTCTTC,-,TRBV5-1,TRBJ2-1,-
CASSSRLADLAKNIQYF,TGTGCCAGCAGCTCTCGACTAGCGGATCTAGCCAAAAACATTCAGTACTTC,many,TRBV13,TRBJ2-4,TRBD2
CSATSHGTGDTEAFF,TGCAGTGCTACCTCCCACGGGACAGGGGACACTGAAGCTTTCTTT,many,TRBV20-1,TRBJ1-1,TRBD1
CASSFVENEKLFF,TGTGCCAGCAGCTTCGTAGAAAATGAAAAACTGTTTTTT,many,TRBV11-2,TRBJ1-4,-
CASSFPGQGSDYGYTF,TGTGCCAGCAGCTTCCCGGGACAGGGGAGTGACTATGGCTACACCTTC,many,TRBV7-9,TRBJ1-2,TRBD1
CASSLGQGLSYGYTF,TGTGCCAGCAGCTTAGGTCAGGGTTTAAGCTATGGCTACACCTTC,few,TRBV13,TRBJ1-2,-
CASSLGQPGNEQFF,TGCGCCAGCAGCTTGGGACAGCCGGGCAATGAGCAGTTCTTC,many,TRBV5-1,TRBJ2-1,-